This T cell receptor beta chain originates from a study of blood T cell repertoires in COVID-19. Study summary: Sources were T cells, B-cell-depleted T cells, or PBMCs; the material itself was cDNA or gDNA.

The V gene end was trimmed by 6 bases and the J gene end by 8 bases; junction bases not matched to a gene: 12. Germline CDR1 and CDR2: MDHEN and SYDVKM. The CDR3 sequence is 15 residues long. This clone turned up a few times. As handled by the study authors: Amplification with reference gene primers provided the estimates of nucleated cell counts. Data came from immunoSEQ multiplex PCR; TCRdb stores just in-frame clones and leaves some out. That table furnishes V, J and clone size, whereas the DNA furnished D and trimming. Of fewer than 400,000 clones in the sample, 85% were seen once. Input material: peripheral blood. V and J are TRBV28 and TRBJ1-4; TRBD1 matches 7 bases. This clonotype was sampled from a woman between 18 and 29 years old with acute or convalescent COVID-19. The CDR3 coding sequence is TGTGCCAGCAGGCCTAACAGGGGAGGATGGGAAAAACTGTTTTTT. Protein: CASRPNRGGWEKLFF.